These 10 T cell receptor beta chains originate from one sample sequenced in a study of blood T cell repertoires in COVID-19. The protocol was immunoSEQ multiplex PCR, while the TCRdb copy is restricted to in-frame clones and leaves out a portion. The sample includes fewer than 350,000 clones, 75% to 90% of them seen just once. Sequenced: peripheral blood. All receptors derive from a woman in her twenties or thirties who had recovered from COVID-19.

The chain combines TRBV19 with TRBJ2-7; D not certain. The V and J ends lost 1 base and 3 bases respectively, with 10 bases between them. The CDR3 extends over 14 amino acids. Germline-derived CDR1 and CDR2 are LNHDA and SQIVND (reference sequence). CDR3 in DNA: TGTGCCAGTAGTATAGGAGGTTGGAACTACGAGCAGTACTTC. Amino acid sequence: CASSIGGWNYEQYF.

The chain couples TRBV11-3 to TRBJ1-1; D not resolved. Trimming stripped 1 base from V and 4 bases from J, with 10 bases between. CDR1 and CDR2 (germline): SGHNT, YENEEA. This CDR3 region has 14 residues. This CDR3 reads CASSLGGVRTEAFF. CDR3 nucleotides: TGTGCCAGCAGCTTAGGGGGAGTTCGCACTGAAGCTTTCTTT.

This chain's CDR3 is CASSLDLNTEAFF. For the CDR3, the DNA is TGTGCCAGCAGCTTAGACTTGAACACTGAAGCTTTCTTT. The chain couples TRBV7-8 to TRBJ1-1; D is unresolved. The CDR3 contains 13 residues. Germline V gives CDR1 SGHVS, CDR2 FQNEAQ. Trimming left V 1 base short and J 0 bases short, with 3 bases between.

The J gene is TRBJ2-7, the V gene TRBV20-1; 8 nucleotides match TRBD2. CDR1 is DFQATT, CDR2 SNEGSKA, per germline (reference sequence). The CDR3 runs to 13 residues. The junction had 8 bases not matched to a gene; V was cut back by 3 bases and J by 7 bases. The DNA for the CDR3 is TGCAGTGCTAGTAGCGGGGCCCCGGGTGAGCAGTACTTC. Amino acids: CSASSGAPGEQYF.

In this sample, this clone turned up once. In DNA, the CDR3 is TGTGCCAGCAGTGTTAGTTTACTTGAGATGACAGGGGGTGAAGCTTTCTTT. This gives the protein CASSVSLLEMTGGEAFF. The chain joins TRBV2 to TRBJ1-1; 9 positions match TRBD1. CDR1 is SNHLY, CDR2 FYNNEI, per germline. The CDR3 covers 17 residues. The trim removed 4 bases at V and 7 bases at J, leaving 16 bases unmatched. Using reference TRBV2 and TRBJ1-1 for the parts outside the CDR3, the full variable domain is EPEVTQTPSHQVTQMGQEVILRCVPISNHLYFYWYRQILGQKVEFLVSFYNNEISEKSEIFDDQFSVERPDGSNFTLKIRSTKLEDSAMYFCASSVSLLEMTGGEAFFGQGTRLTVV.

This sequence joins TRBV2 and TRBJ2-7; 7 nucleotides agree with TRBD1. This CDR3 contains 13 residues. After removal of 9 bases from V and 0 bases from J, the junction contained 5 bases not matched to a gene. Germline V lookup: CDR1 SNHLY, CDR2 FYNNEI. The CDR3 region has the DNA TGTGCCAGTAACCGGGACAGCTCCTACGAGCAGTACTTC. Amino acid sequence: CASNRDSSYEQYF.

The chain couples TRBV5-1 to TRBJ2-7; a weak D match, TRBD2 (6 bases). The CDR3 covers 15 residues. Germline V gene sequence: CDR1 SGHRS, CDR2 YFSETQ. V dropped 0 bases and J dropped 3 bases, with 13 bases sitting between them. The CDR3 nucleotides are TGCGCCAGCAGCTTGGGGTGGGGACTTAGCTACGAGCAGTACTTC. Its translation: CASSLGWGLSYEQYF.

This CDR3 is CASGKTGVAEKLFF. The CDR3 region has the DNA TGTGCCAGCGGAAAGACAGGGGTGGCTGAAAAACTGTTTTTT. The rearrangement links TRBV2 to TRBJ1-4, with 8 bases lining up with TRBD1. CDR1 is SNHLY, CDR2 FYNNEI, per germline. This CDR3 has 14 residues. J lost 7 bases, V lost 8 bases, and 9 bases had no gene match. Full variable domain (outside the CDR3, taken from reference TRBV2 and TRBJ1-4): EPEVTQTPSHQVTQMGQEVILRCVPISNHLYFYWYRQILGQKVEFLVSFYNNEISEKSEIFDDQFSVERPDGSNFTLKIRSTKLEDSAMYFCASGKTGVAEKLFFGSGTQLSVL.

CDR3 in amino acids: CASSMGLVGGYTF. The CDR3 DNA is TGTGCCAGTAGTATGGGGCTTGTTGGTGGCTACACCTTC. The chain joins TRBV19 to TRBJ1-2, with TRBD1 as a possible D gene (5 bases). Germline CDR1 and CDR2: LNHDA and SQIVND (reference sequence). This CDR3 has 13 residues. Trimming shortened V by 3 bases and J by 7 bases, and 12 bases separated the two germline ends.

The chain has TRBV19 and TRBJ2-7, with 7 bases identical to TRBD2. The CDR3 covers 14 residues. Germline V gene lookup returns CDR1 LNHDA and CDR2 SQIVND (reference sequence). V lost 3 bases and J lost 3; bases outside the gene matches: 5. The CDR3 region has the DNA TGTGCCAGTAGTATGGGGGGACTACTCTACGAGCAGTACTTC. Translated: CASSMGGLLYEQYF.